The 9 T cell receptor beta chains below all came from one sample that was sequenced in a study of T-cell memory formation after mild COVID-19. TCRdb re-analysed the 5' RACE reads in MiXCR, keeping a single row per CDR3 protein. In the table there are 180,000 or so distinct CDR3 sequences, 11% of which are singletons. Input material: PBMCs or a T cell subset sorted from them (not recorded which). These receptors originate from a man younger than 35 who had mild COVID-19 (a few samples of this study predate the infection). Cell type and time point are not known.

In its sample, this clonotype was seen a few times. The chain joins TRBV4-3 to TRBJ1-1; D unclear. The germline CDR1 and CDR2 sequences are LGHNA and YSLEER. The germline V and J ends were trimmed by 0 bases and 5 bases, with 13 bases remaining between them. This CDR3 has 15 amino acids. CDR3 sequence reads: CASSQDWGVLTEAFF. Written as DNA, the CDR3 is TGCGCCAGCAGCCAAGATTGGGGAGTTTTGACTGAAGCTTTCTTT.

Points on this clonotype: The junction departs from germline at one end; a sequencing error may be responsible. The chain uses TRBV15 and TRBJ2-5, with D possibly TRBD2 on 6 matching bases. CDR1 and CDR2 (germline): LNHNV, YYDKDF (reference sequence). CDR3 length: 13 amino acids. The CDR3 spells CATGSGYQETQYF. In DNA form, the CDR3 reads TGTGCCACCGGCAGCGGGTACCAAGAGACCCAGTACTTC.

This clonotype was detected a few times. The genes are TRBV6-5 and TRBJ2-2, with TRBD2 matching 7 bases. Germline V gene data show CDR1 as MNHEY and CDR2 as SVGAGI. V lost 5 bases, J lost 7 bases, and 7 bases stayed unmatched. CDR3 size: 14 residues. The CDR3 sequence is CASSTRGGGGELFF. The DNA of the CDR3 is TGTGCCAGCAGTACCCGCGGGGGTGGCGGGGAGCTGTTTTTT.

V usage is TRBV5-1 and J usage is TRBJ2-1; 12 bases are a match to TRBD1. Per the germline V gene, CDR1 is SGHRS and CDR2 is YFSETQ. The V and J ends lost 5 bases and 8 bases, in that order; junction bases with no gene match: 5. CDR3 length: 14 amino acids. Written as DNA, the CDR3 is TGCGCCAGCAGGACCGGGACAGGGGGCGATGAGCAGTTCTTC. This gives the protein CASRTGTGGDEQFF.

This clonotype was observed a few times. CDR3 in amino acids: CASSRDRGRDGYTF. The CDR3 nucleotides read TGTGCCAGCAGCAGGGACAGGGGGCGGGATGGCTACACCTTC. The V gene is TRBV5-6, the J gene TRBJ1-2, with 12 bases aligning to TRBD1. From germline, CDR1 is SGHDT and CDR2 YYEEEE. Trimming removed 4 bases from V and 6 bases from J; junction bases left unmatched: 4. This CDR3 region has 14 residues.

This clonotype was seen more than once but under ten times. CDR3 DNA sequence: TGTGCCAGCAGTTACCTGTCGGGGGGGCCCTTCGAGCAGTACTTC. Translated, it gives CASSYLSGGPFEQYF. This chain joins TRBV6-5 and TRBJ2-7; 8 bases map to TRBD2. The ends lost 2 bases at V and 6 bases at J; junction bases unmatched: 9. This CDR3 region has 15 residues. Germline values: CDR1 MNHEY, CDR2 SVGAGI.

Here the CDR3 DNA reads TGTGCCAGCAGTGAAGCGAAGGGGAAGAACACTGAAGCTTTCTTT. This sequence encodes CASSEAKGKNTEAFF. The chain employs TRBV2 and TRBJ1-1; the D gene is possibly TRBD1 (5 bases). CDR3 length: 15 amino acids. In germline, CDR1 is SNHLY, CDR2 FYNNEI. The V gene lost 0 bases and the J gene lost 1 base, with 9 bases spanning the gap.

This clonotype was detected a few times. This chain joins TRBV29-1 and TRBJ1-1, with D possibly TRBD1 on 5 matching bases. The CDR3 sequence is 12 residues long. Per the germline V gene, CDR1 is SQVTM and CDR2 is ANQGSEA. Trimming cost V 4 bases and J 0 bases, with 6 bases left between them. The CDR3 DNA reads TGCAGCGTTGCAGGGTTGAACACTGAAGCTTTCTTT. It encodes CSVAGLNTEAFF. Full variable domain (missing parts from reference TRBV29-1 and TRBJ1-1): SAVISQKPSRDICQRGTSLTIQCQVDSQVTMMFWYRQQPGQSLTLIATANQGSEATYESGFVIDKFPISRPNLTFSTLTVSNMSPEDSSIYLCSVAGLNTEAFFGQGTRLTVV.

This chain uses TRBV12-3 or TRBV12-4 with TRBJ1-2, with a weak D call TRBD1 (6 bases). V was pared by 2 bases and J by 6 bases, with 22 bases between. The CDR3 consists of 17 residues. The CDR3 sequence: CASSLWGVSGARDGYTF. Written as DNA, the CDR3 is TGTGCCAGCAGTTTATGGGGTGTTTCGGGGGCCCGGGATGGCTACACCTTC.